This TCR beta chain was sequenced in a study of regulatory T cells in long-lasting Graves disease. Time point reported: newly diagnosed GD, antithyroid drugs for less than 3 months. PBMC-extracted RNA yielded the TCR library. To make TCR beta libraries, researchers used iRepertoire HTBI primers and Arm-PCR of CDR3 regions. In the original analysis: Identified across the samples were over 50 TRBV segments and around 14 TRBJ segments. Each CDR3 protein gets one entry after TCRdb re-called the multiplex PCR reads with MiXCR. What appears here as the V and J calls and clone size reflects TCRdb's work, not the paper's. The data hold 450,000 to 600,000 distinct CDR3 sequences, with roughly 15% observed a single time. These data also featured in a second study, about T cells in Graves' hyperthyroidism and ophthalmopathy.

This TCR was sampled from a man aged 35-49 years with Graves disease. Sequencing used peripheral blood mononuclear cells (PBMCs), obtained at new diagnosis, from a patient treated with antithyroid drugs.

CDR3: CASSSSGALGNEQFF. CDR3 DNA: TGCGCCAGCAGCTCCTCTGGGGCCTTGGGCAATGAGCAGTTCTTC. The rearrangement joins TRBV5-1 to TRBJ2-1; the D gene is possibly TRBD1 (5 bases). V shed 3 bases and J shed 6 bases, with 16 bases lying between them. The CDR3 length is 15 residues. Germline V lookup: CDR1 SGHRS, CDR2 YFSETQ. Looking up the rest from reference TRBV5-1 and TRBJ2-1 gives the full variable domain: KAGVTQTPRYLIKTRGQQVTLSCSPISGHRSVSWYQQTPGQGLQFLFEYFSETQRNKGNFPGRFSGRQFSNSRSEMNVSTLELGDSALYLCASSSSGALGNEQFFGPGTRLTVL.